One and the same sample provided the 10 T cell receptor beta chains below, sequenced in a study of monozygotic twins with inflammatory bowel disease. Reprocessing the 5' RACE reads, TCRdb reports a single entry for every CDR3 protein and omits DNA. The table lists 150,000 to 200,000 distinct CDR3 sequences. What was sequenced was blood. These receptors were collected from a human donor with ulcerative colitis or Crohn's disease, or a healthy co-twin of an affected twin (not recorded which).

The chain carries TRBV5-1 and TRBJ2-7; as DNA is missing, the TRBD2 call by TCRdb cannot be tested. The CDR3 length is 15 residues. Germline-derived CDR1 and CDR2 are SGHRS and YFSETQ. CDR3 sequence reads: CASTTVAGGGYEQYF.

This rearrangement joins TRBV28 to TRBJ2-4; TCRdb names TRBD1, which stays unverified in the absence of DNA. The CDR3 spans 12 residues. Germline assignment: CDR1 MDHEN and CDR2 SYDVKM. Here the CDR3 reads CAAQGQGDMQYF.

The chain carries TRBV7-2 and TRBJ2-1; without DNA, the TCRdb call of TRBD2 cannot be checked. This CDR3 spans 15 amino acids. Germline V gene lookup returns CDR1 SGHTA and CDR2 FQGNSA. The chain's CDR3 is CASSLSRGSYNEQFF.

The CDR3 is CSASYRGGNQPQHF. This chain joins TRBV20-1 and TRBJ1-5. CDR1 is DFQATT and CDR2 is SNEGSKA in the germline V gene (reference sequence). The CDR3 spans 14 residues.

The V call is TRBV6-1, the J call TRBJ2-1. This CDR3 has 15 residues. Germline V lookup: CDR1 MNHNS, CDR2 SASEGT. CDR3 region: CASSESGRAYNEQFF.

The CDR3: CASSLGPLTGAYTIYF. V usage is TRBV7-9 and J usage is TRBJ1-3; TCRdb proposes TRBD1, but this gene call is untestable without DNA. CDR1 SEHNR and CDR2 FQNEAQ come from the germline V gene (reference sequence). CDR3 size: 16 residues.

The V gene is TRBV21-1, the J gene TRBJ1-4. TRBV21-1 is a pseudogene. This CDR3 is built from 14 residues. CDR3: CASSIWPSGEKLFF.

This chain uses TRBV18 with TRBJ2-1; the D call from TCRdb, TRBD2, cannot be confirmed without DNA. CDR1 is KGHSH and CDR2 is LQKENI in the germline V gene. The CDR3 loop spans 21 amino acids. CDR3 sequence reads: CASSPTWTGTSGSGFNNEQFF.

The chain combines TRBV5-4 with TRBJ2-7; TCRdb picks TRBD2, but there is no DNA to check that call. Germline-derived CDR1 and CDR2 are SGHNT and YYREEE (reference sequence). The CDR3 runs to 15 residues. CDR3 residues: CASSFLRASRYEQYF.

The chain employs TRBV27 and TRBJ2-3; as DNA is missing, the TRBD2 call by TCRdb cannot be tested. This CDR3 region has 15 residues. CDR1 is MNHEY and CDR2 is SMNVEV in the germline V gene (reference sequence). CDR3 sequence: CASSFSGRSTDTQYF.